This T cell receptor beta chain was found in a study of shared clonotypes between healthy human individuals. Donors included only healthy HIV-negative adults lacking recent acute infections or vaccinations. Findings and limits, study-wide: Among donors, the sharing of clonotypes was expected to be influenced by sequencing depth. Richness estimates generally favored naive over memory subsets.

This clone appeared a few times. Its antigen is still unknown. The assay was immunoSEQ multiplex PCR, and TCRdb's table has in-frame clones only and misses some. The sample lists about 730,000 clones, roughly 72% occurring once. Germline CDR1 MDHEN, CDR2 SYDVKM. V was trimmed by 5 bases and J by 6 bases, leaving 17 bases between them. The CDR3 covers 15 residues. The clonotype originates from a woman in her 30s in good health. Material for sequencing was memory CD4+ T cells sorted from blood. Subset reported: CD45RA-negative fraction. This chain joins TRBV28 and TRBJ1-5; a possible D gene is TRBD1 (5 bases). CDR3 bases: TGTGCCAGCAGTCCCTCTGGAGGGGTCGGTCAGCCCCAGCATTTT. It yields the protein CASSPSGGVGQPQHF.